This is a list of T cell receptor beta chains from one sample in a study of T cells after yellow fever vaccination. Each CDR3 protein is one row after TCRdb ran MiXCR on the 5' RACE reads. The sample contains fewer than 450,000 distinct CDR3 sequences, around 8.1% of which appear only once. The sequencing used PBMCs, collected more than 40 days after the first yellow fever vaccination. Receptors originate from a man younger than 35 who received the YFV17D yellow fever vaccine. The CDR3 runs from the conserved cysteine through the conserved F or W. D genes are given only for firm matches. A clone size is listed for some rows: how often the clone was seen (once, few, many), or a class if it is expanded.

few | NA | TRBJ2-5 | TRBV5-1 | CASSLAEEETQYF | TGCGCCAGCAGCTTGGCCGAGGAAGAGACCCAGTACTTC
few | NA | TRBJ1-2 | TRBV30 | CAWTTFTLVTF | TGTGCCTGGACTACGTTCACCCTGGTTACCTTC
NA | NA | TRBJ2-7 | TRBV4-2 | CASSQDSWSSYEQYF | TGTGCCAGCAGCCAAGACAGCTGGAGCTCCTACGAGCAGTACTTC
few | TRBD2 | TRBJ2-3 | TRBV12-3/TRBV12-4 | CASSLSPGTSGITDTQYF | TGTGCCAGCAGTTTGAGTCCCGGGACTAGCGGCATCACAGATACGCAGTATTTT
many | TRBD2 | TRBJ2-3 | TRBV29-1 | CSVEVPGLRPDTQYF | TGCAGCGTTGAAGTTCCGGGACTAAGGCCAGATACGCAGTATTTT
NA | TRBD1 | TRBJ2-2 | TRBV23-1 | CASSQGQGADTGELFF | TGCGCCAGCAGTCAGGGACAGGGGGCAGATACCGGGGAGCTGTTTTTT
once | TRBD1 | TRBJ2-5 | TRBV7-6 | CASRDRGPGETQYF | TGTGCCAGCAGGGACAGGGGGCCGGGAGAGACCCAGTACTTC
NA | NA | TRBJ2-6 | TRBV7-3 | CASSVNGAGTGANVLTF | TGTGCCAGCAGCGTGAACGGCGCGGGCACTGGGGCCAACGTCCTGACTTTC
NA | TRBD1 | TRBJ1-6 | TRBV10-3 | CAISENRGNSPLHF | TGTGCCATCAGTGAGAACAGGGGGAATTCACCCCTCCACTTT
few | TRBD1 | TRBJ2-1 | TRBV7-9 | CASSLLTGDGNEQFF | TGTGCCAGCAGCTTACTAACAGGGGACGGGAATGAGCAGTTCTTC
few | NA | TRBJ1-2 | TRBV4-2 | CASSQETGDYGYTF | TGTGCCAGCAGCCAGGAGACAGGAGATTATGGCTACACCTTC
many | TRBD2 | TRBJ2-7 | TRBV7-6 | CASSLAAGGVYEQYF | TGTGCCAGCAGCTTAGCCGCTGGGGGGGTCTACGAGCAGTACTTC
few | NA | TRBJ2-1 | TRBV5-1 | CASCSQDSSYNEQFF | TGCGCCAGCTGCTCACAGGATAGCTCCTACAATGAGCAGTTCTTC
few | NA | TRBJ2-1 | TRBV28 | CASSFDSLSDEQFF | TGTGCCAGCAGTTTTGACTCCCTCTCGGATGAGCAGTTCTTC
NA | TRBD1 | TRBJ1-4 | TRBV7-9 | CASSLAEQGATGELFF | TGTGCCAGCAGCTTAGCGGAACAGGGGGCGACGGGAGAACTGTTTTTT
few | NA | TRBJ1-5 | TRBV6-2/TRBV6-3 | CASSYLAGNQPQHF | TGTGCCAGCAGTTACTTGGCAGGCAATCAGCCCCAGCATTTT
few | NA | TRBJ2-2 | TRBV20-1 | CSARKTGNTGELFF | TGCAGTGCTAGAAAGACAGGGAACACCGGGGAGCTGTTTTTT
NA | NA | TRBJ2-7 | TRBV4-3 | CASSQVPGESYEQYF | TGCGCCAGCAGCCAAGTTCCCGGCGAGTCCTACGAGCAGTACTTC
NA | TRBD1 | TRBJ2-5 | TRBV18 | CASSGQEETQYF | TGTGCCAGCTCAGGACAGGAAGAGACCCAGTACTTC
NA | NA | TRBJ2-3 | TRBV5-5 | CASSSQRGGTDTQYF | TGTGCCAGCAGTTCTCAGAGGGGGGGCACAGATACGCAGTATTTT
NA | NA | TRBJ2-2 | TRBV5-6 | CASTIRGTGELFF | TGTGCCAGCACGATCAGGGGTACCGGGGAGCTGTTTTTT
few | TRBD2 | TRBJ2-3 | TRBV7-2 | CASSFGTSRRTDTQYF | TGTGCCAGCAGCTTCGGGACTAGCAGACGCACAGATACGCAGTATTTT
NA | TRBD1 | TRBJ2-1 | TRBV15 | CATSGTDYNEQFF | TGTGCCACCTCCGGGACAGACTACAATGAGCAGTTCTTC
few | TRBD2 | TRBJ2-1 | TRBV11-2 | CASSLLHRGGPVRNNEQFF | TGTGCCAGCAGTTTACTACACCGGGGGGGCCCAGTGCGGAACAATGAGCAGTTCTTC
many | TRBD1 | TRBJ2-5 | TRBV18 | CASSPDREETQYF | TGTGCCAGCTCCCCGGACAGGGAGGAGACCCAGTACTTC
NA | NA | TRBJ1-5 | TRBV28 | CASSLRKAPTWNQPQHF | TGTGCCAGCAGTTTACGCAAGGCCCCCACTTGGAATCAGCCCCAGCATTTT
many | TRBD1 | TRBJ1-2 | TRBV12-3/TRBV12-4 | CASSLRDSTNYGYTF | TGTGCCAGCAGTTTAAGGGACAGCACTAACTATGGCTACACCTTC
few | NA | TRBJ2-5 | TRBV5-1 | CASSPDARETQYF | TGCGCCAGCAGTCCGGACGCCCGGGAGACCCAGTACTTC
many | NA | TRBJ2-3 | TRBV11-2 | CASSLRGGDTQYF | TGTGCCAGCAGCTTACGGGGAGGAGATACGCAGTATTTT
few | NA | TRBJ2-5 | TRBV5-6 | CASSWDGGETQYF | TGTGCCAGCAGCTGGGACGGCGGGGAGACCCAGTACTTC
many | NA | TRBJ1-1 | TRBV15 | CATSRDLRGAFF | TGTGCCACCAGCAGAGATCTGCGGGGGGCTTTCTTT
NA | NA | TRBJ2-7 | TRBV5-1 | CASSLLGFEQYF | TGCGCCAGCAGCTTGCTCGGGTTCGAGCAGTACTTC
NA | NA | TRBJ2-7 | TRBV5-1 | CASSLVGFFEDEQYF | TGCGCCAGCAGCTTGGTGGGGTTCTTTGAGGACGAGCAGTACTTC
NA | NA | TRBJ2-3 | TRBV3-1 | CASSQAVHRTDTQYF | TGTGCCAGCAGCCAAGCAGTCCACCGCACAGATACGCAGTATTTT
few | NA | TRBJ1-1 | TRBV15 | CATSRDDRFTEAFF | TGTGCCACCAGCAGAGATGATCGTTTCACTGAAGCTTTCTTT
NA | NA | TRBJ2-5 | TRBV7-2 | CASRGGRSQYF | TGTGCCAGCAGAGGAGGTCGTTCCCAGTACTTC
NA | NA | TRBJ2-2 | TRBV5-5 | CASSFGLVCGELFF | TGTGCCAGCAGCTTTGGGCTTGTCTGCGGGGAGCTGTTTTTT
few | NA | TRBJ2-5 | TRBV5-5 | CASSSGAPYQETQYF | TGTGCCAGCAGCTCGGGGGCCCCCTACCAAGAGACCCAGTACTTC
NA | NA | TRBJ2-4 | TRBV7-2 | CASSSPRPGLQYF | TGTGCCAGCAGCTCCCCGCGGCCCGGCCTTCAGTACTTC
NA | NA | TRBJ2-6 | TRBV5-1 | CASRVLSGANVLTF | TGCGCCAGCCGGGTGCTCTCTGGGGCCAACGTCCTGACTTTC
few | NA | TRBJ1-1 | TRBV20-1 | CSARESGMNTEAFF | TGCAGTGCTAGAGAGAGCGGTATGAACACTGAAGCTTTCTTT
few | NA | TRBJ1-1 | TRBV14 | CATNGRGNTEAFF | TGTGCCACCAACGGTAGGGGGAACACTGAAGCTTTCTTT
NA | NA | TRBJ1-1 | TRBV12-3/TRBV12-4 | CASRNLGVSDTEAFF | TGTGCCAGCAGAAATCTCGGGGTTTCGGACACTGAAGCTTTCTTT
few | NA | TRBJ2-1 | TRBV6-1 | CASRSRGARLSYNEQFF | TGTGCCAGCAGATCAAGGGGGGCACGACTCTCCTACAATGAGCAGTTCTTC
few | TRBD2 | TRBJ2-1 | TRBV10-3 | CAISLSGGTYNEQFF | TGTGCCATCAGCTTAAGCGGGGGGACCTACAATGAGCAGTTCTTC
few | TRBD2 | TRBJ2-5 | TRBV29-1 | CSVESGTIQETQYF | TGCAGCGTTGAGAGCGGGACTATACAAGAGACCCAGTACTTC
few | TRBD2 | TRBJ2-1 | TRBV7-9 | CASSLASAGGGNEQFF | TGTGCCAGCAGCTTAGCGTCTGCGGGGGGCGGCAATGAGCAGTTCTTC
few | NA | TRBJ2-2 | TRBV28 | CASTLKGQEVDTGELFF | TGTGCCAGCACTCTAAAGGGGCAGGAGGTTGACACCGGGGAGCTGTTTTTT
few | NA | TRBJ1-4 | TRBV10-3 | CAISEGDEKLFF | TGTGCCATCAGTGAGGGGGATGAAAAACTGTTTTTT
few | NA | TRBJ2-7 | TRBV18 | CASSPGWRSYEQYF | TGTGCCAGCTCACCCGGATGGCGGAGCTACGAGCAGTACTTC
many | TRBD1 | TRBJ2-3 | TRBV7-8 | CASSPAHRQGGSDTQYF | TGTGCCAGCAGCCCCGCCCACCGACAGGGTGGGTCAGATACGCAGTATTTT
few | NA | TRBJ2-4 | TRBV7-9 | CASSSGQGGRVYIQYF | TGTGCCAGCAGCTCAGGCCAGGGGGGGCGAGTGTACATTCAGTACTTC
few | NA | TRBJ2-3 | TRBV12-3/TRBV12-4 | CASHRVADTQYF | TGTGCCAGCCACAGGGTAGCAGATACGCAGTATTTT
NA | NA | TRBJ2-3 | TRBV4-2 | CASGTRTDTQYF | TGTGCCAGCGGGACGCGCACAGATACGCAGTATTTT
NA | TRBD2 | TRBJ2-3 | TRBV7-2 | CASSPGLGKNTQYF | TGTGCCAGCAGCCCAGGACTAGGGAAGAATACGCAGTATTTT
few | TRBD1 | TRBJ1-1 | TRBV29-1 | CSVVGTAFMNTEAFF | TGCAGCGTTGTCGGGACAGCATTTATGAACACTGAAGCTTTCTTT
few | TRBD1 | TRBJ1-1 | TRBV5-4 | CASSLSGGIEAFF | TGTGCCAGCAGCTTGTCAGGGGGCATTGAAGCTTTCTTT
few | NA | TRBJ2-5 | TRBV7-7 | CASSPGGVTLQETQYF | TGTGCTAGCAGCCCCGGCGGGGTAACACTGCAAGAGACCCAGTACTTC
few | TRBD1 | TRBJ2-3 | TRBV15 | CATSREPDRAGDTQYF | TGTGCCACCAGCAGAGAACCTGACAGGGCCGGGGATACGCAGTATTTT
few | NA | TRBJ1-1 | TRBV11-2 | CASSPSSGYTEAFF | TGTGCCAGCAGCCCAAGCTCTGGGTACACTGAAGCTTTCTTT